The sequence of this TCR beta chain was determined in a study of T cells of healthy individuals (dated by TCRdb to 2017 to 2018). Receptor amplification or capture employed 5' RACE. Sequenced on an Illumina MiSeq. TCRdb redid the processing of the public reads, applying fastp at Q25 and MiXCR, and retained in-frame beta chains. Under each unique CDR3 protein, matching rows form one entry showing the most common genes and DNA. This sample is represented by some 82,000 distinct CDR3 sequences; roughly 5% of them were singletons. Around 8% of the sample goes to the ten largest clones. This clonotype was seen repeatedly, ten times or more. It has no known antigen specificity. The input lacks base qualities; no much larger clone sits a single base away. The germline V gene supplies CDR1 MNHNS and CDR2 SASEGT. The CDR3 sequence holds 13 residues, the cysteine and phenylalanine included. Kept here is only the CDR3 DNA, which spans 39 bases and is read in frame from base 1. V drops 0 bases and J drops 1 base, leaving 3 bases in between.

This receptor was obtained from a female donor in good health. The receptor chain draws on TRBV6-1 and TRBJ1-1; the D gene cannot be resolved reliably. The CDR3 protein is CASSEAENTEAFF. The DNA reads TGTGCCAGCAGTGAAGCAGAGAACACTGAAGCTTTCTTT.